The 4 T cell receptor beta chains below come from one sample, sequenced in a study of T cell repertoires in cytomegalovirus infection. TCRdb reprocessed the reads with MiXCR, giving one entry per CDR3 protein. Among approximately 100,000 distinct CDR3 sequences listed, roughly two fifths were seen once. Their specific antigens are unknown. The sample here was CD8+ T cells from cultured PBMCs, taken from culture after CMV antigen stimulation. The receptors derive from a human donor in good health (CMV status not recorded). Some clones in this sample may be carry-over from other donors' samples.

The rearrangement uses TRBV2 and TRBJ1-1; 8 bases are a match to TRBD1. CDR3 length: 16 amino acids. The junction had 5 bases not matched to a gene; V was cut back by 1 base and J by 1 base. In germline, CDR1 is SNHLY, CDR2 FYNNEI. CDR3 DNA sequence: TGTGCCAGCAGTGAAGGGACAGGGTGGGGGAACACTGAAGCTTTCTTT. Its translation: CASSEGTGWGNTEAFF.

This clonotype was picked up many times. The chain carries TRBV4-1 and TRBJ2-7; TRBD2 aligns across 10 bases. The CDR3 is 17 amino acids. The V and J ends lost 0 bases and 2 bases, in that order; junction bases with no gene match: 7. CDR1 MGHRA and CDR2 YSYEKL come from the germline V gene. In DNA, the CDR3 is TGCGCCAGCAGCCAAGAGCCGAGGACTAGCGGTGCCTACGAGCAGTACTTC. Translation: CASSQEPRTSGAYEQYF.

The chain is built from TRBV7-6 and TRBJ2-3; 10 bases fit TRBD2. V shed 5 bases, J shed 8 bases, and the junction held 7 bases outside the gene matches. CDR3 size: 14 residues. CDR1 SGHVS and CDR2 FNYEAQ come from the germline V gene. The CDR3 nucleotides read TGTGCCAGCAGCGACACATTAGCGGGGGGTACGCAGTATTTT. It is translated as CASSDTLAGGTQYF.

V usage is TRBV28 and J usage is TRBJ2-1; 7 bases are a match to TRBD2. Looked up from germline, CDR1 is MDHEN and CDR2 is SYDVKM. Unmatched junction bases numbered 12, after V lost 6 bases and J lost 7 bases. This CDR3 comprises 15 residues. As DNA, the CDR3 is TGTGCCAGCAGCCTCCTGGATAGCGGGTCTAATGAGCAGTTCTTC. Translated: CASSLLDSGSNEQFF.